The T cell receptor beta chain described here comes from a study of neoadjuvant anti-PD-1 for oral cavity cancer. Study conclusions and caveats: Higher pretreatment blood Treg/Th17 ratios correlated with higher pretreatment blood and lower post-treatment tumor TCRbeta clonality.

Comment on this clone: Its target is not known.

The assay was immunoSEQ multiplex PCR, and TCRdb's table has in-frame clones only and misses some. The table lists about 24,000 clones, under 30% of them singletons. The V gene's germline CDR1 is SEHNR and CDR2 FQNEAQ (reference sequence). The CDR3 consists of 13 residues. Trimming stripped 3 bases from V and 2 bases from J, with 7 bases between. Noted time point: after neoadjuvant nivolumab, at surgical resection. Here the sequenced sample was tumor tissue, taken after nivolumab (anti-PD-1) treatment. The clonotype comes from a person aged 35-79 years with oral cavity squamous cell carcinoma. The rearrangement joins TRBV7-9 to TRBJ1-1; D remains unclear. This chain's CDR3 is CASSFTVNTEAFF. The CDR3 region has the DNA TGTGCCAGCAGCTTTACGGTAAACACTGAAGCTTTCTTT.